This record looks at one T cell receptor (beta chain) sequence and its context. The data are from a study of shared clonotypes between healthy human individuals. At the deep level, the assay was run. For unsorted PBMC, 300 to 350 ng DNA per replicate equaled about 30,000 T cell genomes. Measured with immunoSEQ multiplex PCR; TCRdb has only the in-frame clones, and not every one. This sample has fewer than 600,000 clones, with about 85% found just once. The specimen sequenced was PBMCs. The clonotype was recovered from a woman aged 40 to 50 in good health. Some clones in this sample may be carry-over from other donors' samples.

CDR3 in DNA: TGTGCCACCAGCAGAACGACAGGGGAGGTGGAAAAACTGTTTTTT. Amino acids: CATSRTTGEVEKLFF. The chain links TRBV15 to TRBJ1-4; 8 bases are a match to TRBD1. Germline CDR1 is LNHNV and CDR2 is YYDKDF (reference sequence). V lost 2 bases, J lost 8 bases, and 7 bases stayed unmatched. CDR3 size: 15 residues.